Below, 21 T cell receptor beta chains from the same sample are listed, as sequenced in a study of identifying expanded T cells in peripheral blood. Sequenced by immunoSEQ multiplex PCR; TCRdb stores in-frame clones only, minus some. Of about 78,000 clones detected, approximately 84% appear once; the ten largest clones hold under 20%. Sequencing was performed on blood. Receptors were obtained from a person between 18 and 70 years old in good health.

The rearrangement links TRBV28 to TRBJ2-5; weak D call: TRBD2 (5 bases). The J call may not be correct, given that the DNA end is closer to TRBJ2-7. The CDR3 runs 12 residues. Germline V CDR1 and CDR2: MDHEN, SYDVKM. The CDR3 loop is CASSLEVYEQYF. CDR3 in DNA: TGTGCCAGCAGTTTGGAGGTCTACGAGCAGTACTTC.

V is TRBV15 and J is TRBJ1-5; TRBD1 agrees at 10 bases. CDR1 is LNHNV, CDR2 YYDKDF, per germline (reference sequence). V shed 3 bases and J 4 bases; nucleotides not matched to a gene: 6. CDR3 length: 16 residues. This chain's CDR3 is CATSSRTGGGNQPQHF. CDR3 DNA sequence: TGTGCCACCAGCAGTAGGACAGGGGGAGGAAATCAGCCCCAGCATTTT.

This clone was seen a handful of times. The gene calls are TRBV28 and TRBJ2-7, with TRBD1 matching 9 bases. The V segment lost 4 bases and the J segment 5 bases; nucleotides outside the gene matches: 9. The germline V gene has CDR1 MDHEN and CDR2 SYDVKM. This CDR3 has 15 residues. CDR3 coding DNA: TGTGCCAGCAGTTCTGAGGACAGGGGTGCCCACGAGCAGTACTTC. Translated: CASSSEDRGAHEQYF.

The CDR3 sequence is CASSLSPGGGGNTIYF. The CDR3 coding sequence is TGCGCCAGCAGCTTGAGTCCCGGGGGCGGTGGAAACACCATATATTTT. The chain couples TRBV5-1 to TRBJ1-3; maybe TRBD1 (6 bases). V was trimmed by 1 base and J by 3 bases, leaving 14 bases between them. The CDR3 spans 16 residues. Germline V gene sequence: CDR1 SGHRS, CDR2 YFSETQ.

The gene calls are TRBV30 and TRBJ2-2, with D perhaps being TRBD1 or TRBD2 (5 bases each). V was trimmed by 3 bases and J by 0 bases, leaving 17 bases between them. This CDR3 contains 17 residues. CDR1 and CDR2 (germline): GTSNPN, SVGIG (reference sequence). In DNA form, the CDR3 reads TGTGCCTGGAGGGACCCCCGGGGCTTCTCGAACACCGGGGAGCTGTTTTTT. Its protein is CAWRDPRGFSNTGELFF.

V gene TRBV19 combines with J gene TRBJ1-5; D is unclear. V lost 3 bases and J lost 3, with 9 bases in between. The germline V gene has CDR1 LNHDA and CDR2 SQIVND (reference sequence). The length of the CDR3 is 14 residues. Written as DNA, the CDR3 is TGTGCCAGTAGTATGCAGTTTACCAATCAGCCCCAGCATTTT. Its protein product is CASSMQFTNQPQHF.

The chain has TRBV5-6 and TRBJ1-2; 7 nucleotides align to TRBD1. The CDR3 runs 14 residues. The junction had 2 bases not matched to a gene; V was cut back by 0 bases and J by 3 bases. The V gene's germline CDR1 is SGHDT and CDR2 YYEEEE. CDR3 amino acids: CASSLDQGDYGYTF. The CDR3 coding sequence is TGTGCCAGCAGCTTGGATCAGGGGGACTATGGCTACACCTTC. Supplemented by reference TRBV5-6 and TRBJ1-2, the full variable domain reads DAGVTQSPTHLIKTRGQQVTLRCSPKSGHDTVSWYQQALGQGPQFIFQYYEEEERQRGNFPDRFSGHQFPNYSSELNVNALLLGDSALYLCASSLDQGDYGYTFGSGTRLTVV.

The J gene is TRBJ1-5, the V gene TRBV6-1; 7 bases map to TRBD1. The V gene's germline CDR1 is MNHNS and CDR2 SASEGT. Unmatched junction bases numbered 1, after V lost 1 base and J lost 4 bases. The CDR3 extends over 14 amino acids. CDR3 region: CASSEVGQNQPQHF. The CDR3 coding sequence is TGTGCCAGCAGTGAAGTGGGACAGAATCAGCCCCAGCATTTT.

V gene TRBV14 combines with J gene TRBJ2-3, with D uncertain. There are 13 residues in the CDR3. Germline loops: CDR1 SGHDN, CDR2 FVKESK. Trimming took off 1 base at V and 6 bases at J, with 8 bases between the two ends. CDR3 region: CASSQGSADTQYF. Written as DNA, the CDR3 is TGTGCCAGCAGCCAAGGGTCAGCTGATACGCAGTATTTT.

This clone has a handful of counts. This chain connects TRBV19 to TRBJ1-5; maybe TRBD1 (5 bases). CDR1 LNHDA and CDR2 SQIVND come from the germline V gene (reference sequence). The CDR3 runs 14 residues. The germline V and J ends were trimmed by 6 bases and 5 bases, with 14 bases remaining between them. The CDR3 DNA follows: TGTGCCAGTAGCCCCGACAGTACCTATCAGCCCCAGCATTTT. The encoded protein is CASSPDSTYQPQHF. The full variable domain, rest sourced from reference TRBV19 and TRBJ1-5, is DGGITQSPKYLFRKEGQNVTLSCEQNLNHDAMYWYRQDPGQGLRLIYYSQIVNDFQKGDIAEGYSVSREKKESFPLTVTSAQKNPTAFYLCASSPDSTYQPQHFGDGTRLSIL.

This chain connects TRBV7-8 to TRBJ2-7; D possibly matches TRBD1 or TRBD2 (6 bases each). Germline V gene lookup returns CDR1 SGHVS and CDR2 FQNEAQ. The V gene lost 1 base and the J gene lost 2 bases, with 12 bases spanning the gap. The CDR3 totals 15 residues. The CDR3 DNA reads as TGTGCCAGCAGCTTAGGGGGGGCGTACCCCTACGAGCAGTACTTC. It is translated as CASSLGGAYPYEQYF.

The rearrangement links TRBV7-9 to TRBJ1-6; 9 positions match TRBD1. There are 14 residues in the CDR3. After removal of 5 bases from V and 10 bases from J, the junction contained 6 bases not matched to a gene. In germline, CDR1 is SEHNR, CDR2 FQNEAQ (reference sequence). The CDR3 loop is CASSNGQGTSPLHF. The CDR3, as DNA: TGTGCCAGCAGCAACGGACAGGGGACCTCACCCCTCCACTTT.

This clone was found once. This chain connects TRBV28 to TRBJ2-7; possibly TRBD1 or TRBD2 for D (5 bases each). Germline V gene sequence: CDR1 MDHEN, CDR2 SYDVKM. The V end lost 4 bases, the J end lost 1 base, and 11 bases lay between the germline ends. This CDR3 is built from 14 residues. DNA of the CDR3: TGTGCCAGCAGTTCCCCGGGGCTTTCCTACGAGCAGTACTTC. It specifies CASSSPGLSYEQYF.

The V call is TRBV5-1, the J call TRBJ2-3; a possible D gene is TRBD2 (5 bases). V dropped 0 bases and J dropped 5 bases, with 7 bases sitting between them. The CDR3 is 13 residues long. CDR1 is SGHRS, CDR2 YFSETQ, per germline. CDR3 coding DNA: TGCGCCAGCAGCTTGGAAGGAGGAGATACGCAGTATTTT. It codes for CASSLEGGDTQYF.

The chain has TRBV9 and TRBJ2-2, with D uncertain. The V and J ends lost 0 bases and 0 bases respectively, with 6 bases between them. Germline V lookup: CDR1 SGDLS, CDR2 YYNGEE. This CDR3 has 15 amino acids. CDR3 sequence (DNA): TGTGCCAGCAGCGTAGGGGATACGAACACCGGGGAGCTGTTTTTT. The encoded protein is CASSVGDTNTGELFF.

V is TRBV7-2 and J is TRBJ2-3; no clear D gene. CDR1 and CDR2 from the germline V gene are SGHTA and FQGNSA. The CDR3 is 16 amino acids. Trimming shortened V by 3 bases and J by 1 base, and 14 bases separated the two germline ends. The CDR3 DNA sequence: TGTGCCAGCAGCTTTGGAACAATAACGGGCACAGATACGCAGTATTTT. Protein sequence: CASSFGTITGTDTQYF.

CDR3: CASSSRTVLDEKLFF. The CDR3 bases are TGTGCCAGCAGTTCCCGGACAGTATTGGATGAAAAACTGTTTTTT. This chain joins TRBV28 and TRBJ1-4, with a weak D call TRBD1 (6 bases). Trimming took 4 bases from V and 6 from J, leaving 15 bases between them. The CDR3 is 15 residues long. Germline V gives CDR1 MDHEN, CDR2 SYDVKM.

The chain uses TRBV27 and TRBJ2-2; 8 nucleotides align to TRBD1. This CDR3 has 15 amino acids. The V gene end was trimmed by 6 bases and the J gene end by 0 bases; junction bases not matched to a gene: 3. Germline loops: CDR1 MNHEY, CDR2 SMNVEV (reference sequence). The CDR3 sequence: CASSRTGPNTGELFF. The CDR3 nucleotides read TGTGCCAGCAGCCGGACAGGGCCGAACACCGGGGAGCTGTTTTTT.

This chain uses TRBV27 with TRBJ2-2; TRBD2 matches 7 bases. Unmatched junction bases numbered 5, after V lost 3 bases and J lost 1 base. Germline values: CDR1 MNHEY, CDR2 SMNVEV (reference sequence). CDR3 length equals 16 residues. The DNA of the CDR3 is TGTGCCAGCAGTTTCGGGCAGCGGGGGAACACCGGGGAGCTGTTTTTT. Protein product: CASSFGQRGNTGELFF.

The chain carries TRBV9 and TRBJ2-3, with 12 bases that match TRBD1. V dropped 3 bases and J dropped 3; count of bases not matched to a gene: 8. CDR1 and CDR2 from the germline V gene are SGDLS and YYNGEE. The CDR3 contains 17 residues. The CDR3 is CASSARSGQGATDTQYF. The DNA for the CDR3 is TGTGCCAGCAGCGCCCGATCGGGACAGGGGGCAACAGATACGCAGTATTTT.

The chain recombines TRBV6-6 with TRBJ1-1; 9 bases align to TRBD1. Germline loops: CDR1 MNHNY, CDR2 SVGAGI (reference sequence). V gave up 9 bases and J gave up 6 bases; unmatched junction bases: 11. The CDR3 runs 14 residues. The CDR3 reads CASYTSRTGAEAFF. The CDR3 DNA reads as TGTGCCAGTTACACGAGCAGGACAGGGGCTGAAGCTTTCTTT.